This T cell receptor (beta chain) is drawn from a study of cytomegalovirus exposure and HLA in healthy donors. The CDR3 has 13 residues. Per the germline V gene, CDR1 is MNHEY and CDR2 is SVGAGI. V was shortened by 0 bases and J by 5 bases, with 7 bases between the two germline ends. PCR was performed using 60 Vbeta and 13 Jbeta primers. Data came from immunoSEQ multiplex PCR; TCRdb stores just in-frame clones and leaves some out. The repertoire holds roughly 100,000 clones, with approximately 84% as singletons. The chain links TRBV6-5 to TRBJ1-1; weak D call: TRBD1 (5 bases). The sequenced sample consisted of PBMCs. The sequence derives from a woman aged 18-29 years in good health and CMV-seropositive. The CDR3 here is CASSYSTGTEAFF. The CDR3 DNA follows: TGTGCCAGCAGTTACTCAACAGGAACTGAAGCTTTCTTT.